Presented here are 5 T cell receptor beta chains from one specimen sequenced in a study of blood T cell repertoires in COVID-19. Clones were read by immunoSEQ multiplex PCR, and TCRdb kept only the in-frame ones, dropping some. The sample records hundreds of thousands of clones, 75% to 90% being singletons. The sample was peripheral blood. These receptors all stem from a woman in her forties or fifties who had recovered from COVID-19.

The chain uses TRBV6-6 and TRBJ2-7; TRBD2 might be the D (6 bases). V was cut by 3 bases and J by 0 bases, with 12 bases left in between. This CDR3 is built from 15 residues. Germline CDR1 is MNHNY and CDR2 is SVGAGI (reference sequence). This chain's CDR3 is CASSYERASSYEQYF. The CDR3 DNA sequence: TGTGCCAGCAGTTATGAGCGGGCGAGCTCCTACGAGCAGTACTTC.

V gene TRBV28 combines with J gene TRBJ2-7, with D tentatively TRBD2 (6 bases). The CDR3 runs 14 residues. V lost 7 bases and J 0 bases, leaving 13 bases between the germline ends. Germline V gene lookup returns CDR1 MDHEN and CDR2 SYDVKM. CDR3 sequence: CASTSAGSSYEQYF. The CDR3 bases are TGTGCCAGCACCAGCGCGGGGTCCTCCTACGAGCAGTACTTC.

J is TRBJ2-7 and V is TRBV6-5; D possibly corresponds to TRBD2 (6 bases). CDR3 length equals 14 residues. The germline CDR1 and CDR2 sequences are MNHEY and SVGAGI. Trimming shortened V by 0 bases and J by 1 base, and 7 bases separated the two germline ends. DNA for the CDR3: TGTGCCAGCAGTTACTCCGGGGGATCCTACGAGCAGTACTTC. The encoded protein is CASSYSGGSYEQYF.

This chain connects TRBV16 to TRBJ1-2, with TRBD1 matching 9 bases. The CDR3 has 15 amino acids. After removal of 2 bases from V and 1 base from J, the junction contained 2 bases not matched to a gene. In germline, CDR1 is KGHSY, CDR2 FQNENV. This CDR3 is CASSQRTGDNYGYTF. The DNA for the CDR3 is TGTGCCAGCAGCCAACGGACAGGGGATAACTATGGCTACACCTTC.

V and J are TRBV27 and TRBJ2-2; 12 bases are shared with TRBD2. Trimming cost V 0 bases and J 6 bases; bases outside gene matches: 8. The CDR3 runs 18 residues. The V gene's germline CDR1 is MNHEY and CDR2 SMNVEV (reference sequence). The DNA of the CDR3 is TGTGCCAGCAGTTTATCGGGACTAGCGGGCCCTGTGTCCGGGGAGCTGTTTTTT. This encodes CASSLSGLAGPVSGELFF.